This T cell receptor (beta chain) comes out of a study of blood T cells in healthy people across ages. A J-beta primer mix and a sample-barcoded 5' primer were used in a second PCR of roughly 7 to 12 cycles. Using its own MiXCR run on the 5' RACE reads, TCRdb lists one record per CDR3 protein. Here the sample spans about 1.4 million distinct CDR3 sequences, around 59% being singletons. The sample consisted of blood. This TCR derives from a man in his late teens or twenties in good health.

The chain's CDR3 is CASSLTGLAGWSSYNEQFF. The CDR3 nucleotides are TGTGCCAGCAGTTTAACGGGACTAGCGGGATGGAGCTCCTACAATGAGCAGTTCTTC. The chain has TRBV27 and TRBJ2-1; 13 bases align to TRBD2. V lost 2 bases to trimming and J lost 0 bases; unmatched junction nucleotides: 7. The CDR3 sequence is 19 residues long. Looked up from germline, CDR1 is MNHEY and CDR2 is SMNVEV (reference sequence).